The present TCR beta chain was sequenced within a study of resident and recirculating memory T cells in vitiligo. Clones were read by immunoSEQ multiplex PCR, and TCRdb kept only the in-frame ones, dropping some. The repertoire holds some 70,000 clones, with roughly 90% as singletons. V was trimmed by 0 bases and J by 11 bases, leaving 13 bases between them. The CDR3 length is 13 residues. Germline assignment: CDR1 SGHNT and CDR2 YENEEA. This clone appeared a single time. The sequence came from a male donor with vitiligo. Sequences were obtained from blood. The chain has TRBV11-3 and TRBJ1-1; D is unclear. CDR3 sequence reads: CASSLDISSRAFF. CDR3 DNA sequence: TGTGCCAGCAGCTTAGATATATCCTCGAGGGCTTTCTTT.